Following are 25 T cell receptor beta chains from one sample sequenced in a study of cytomegalovirus exposure and HLA in healthy donors. TCRdb's copy holds only in-frame clones and misses some; the assay was immunoSEQ multiplex PCR. This sample has approximately 220,000 clones, with under 95% found just once. The specimen sequenced was PBMCs. These receptors all stem from a woman younger than 35 in good health and CMV-seronegative.

The chain is built from TRBV10-3 and TRBJ1-3; 8 bases are a match to TRBD1. V was clipped by 6 bases and J by 2 bases; unmatched bases: 6. The CDR3 totals 15 residues. Germline-derived CDR1 and CDR2 are ENHRY and SYGVKD. Here the CDR3 reads CAIREATGAGNTIYF. CDR3 coding DNA: TGTGCCATCAGGGAAGCGACAGGGGCTGGAAACACCATATATTTT.

CDR3 residues: CASSLLLAGEADTQYF. DNA of the CDR3: TGCGCCAGCAGCTTGTTACTAGCGGGAGAAGCAGATACGCAGTATTTT. The chain combines TRBV5-1 with TRBJ2-3; TRBD2 aligns across 11 bases. This CDR3 has 16 amino acids. Trimming took 1 base from V and 4 from J; bases not matched to a gene: 5. Looked up from germline, CDR1 is SGHRS and CDR2 is YFSETQ.

The chain combines TRBV6-5 with TRBJ1-1; TRBD1 aligns across 7 bases. Trimming removed 2 bases from V and 10 bases from J; junction bases left unmatched: 7. The CDR3 spans 13 residues. The germline CDR1 and CDR2 sequences are MNHEY and SVGAGI. CDR3 amino acids: CASSYTGTVGAFF. The CDR3 DNA sequence: TGTGCCAGCAGTTACACCGGGACAGTTGGAGCTTTCTTT.

The chain uses TRBV2 and TRBJ2-3, with D perhaps TRBD2 (6 bases). The CDR3 consists of 15 residues. The germline V and J ends were trimmed by 3 bases and 1 base, with 11 bases remaining between them. Germline V gives CDR1 SNHLY, CDR2 FYNNEI. The CDR3 DNA is TGTGCCAGCAGTGAGTTTTCGGGGGGCACAGATACGCAGTATTTT. It specifies CASSEFSGGTDTQYF. Full variable domain (missing parts from reference TRBV2 and TRBJ2-3): EPEVTQTPSHQVTQMGQEVILRCVPISNHLYFYWYRQILGQKVEFLVSFYNNEISEKSEIFDDQFSVERPDGSNFTLKIRSTKLEDSAMYFCASSEFSGGTDTQYFGPGTRLTVL.

The rearrangement links TRBV6-1 to TRBJ1-1, with 9 bases fitting TRBD1. Trimming at V came to 7 bases and at J to 5 bases, leaving 8 bases not matched to a gene. CDR3 length equals 14 residues. The germline CDR1 and CDR2 sequences are MNHNS and SASEGT. In DNA, the CDR3 is TGTGCCAGCATCATGACCGGGACAGGGACTGAAGCTTTCTTT. The encoded protein is CASIMTGTGTEAFF.

The V gene is TRBV5-1, the J gene TRBJ2-1; D remains unclear. CDR3 length equals 15 residues. V lost 4 bases to trimming and J lost 0 bases, with 11 bases between them. Germline lookup yields CDR1 SGHRS and CDR2 YFSETQ. In nucleotides, the CDR3 is TGCGCCAGCAGCGTGTCTCTTCTCTCCTACAATGAGCAGTTCTTC. This encodes CASSVSLLSYNEQFF.

The chain joins TRBV30 to TRBJ1-6, with TRBD1 matching 8 bases. Losses at the gene ends were 4 bases for V and 10 bases for J; bases not matched to a gene: 9. CDR1 is GTSNPN, CDR2 SVGIG, per germline (reference sequence). This CDR3 contains 14 residues. The CDR3 spells CAWILTGVKSPLHF. In DNA, the CDR3 is TGTGCCTGGATCCTGACAGGGGTTAAATCACCCCTCCACTTT. Using reference TRBV30 and TRBJ1-6 for the parts outside the CDR3, the full variable domain is SQTIHQWPATLVQPVGSPLSLECTVEGTSNPNLYWYRQAAGRGLQLLFYSVGIGQISSEVPQNLSASRPQDRQFILSSKKLLLSDSGFYLCAWILTGVKSPLHFGNGTRLTVT.

This chain connects TRBV30 to TRBJ2-1; no firm D call. The germline V and J ends were trimmed by 0 bases and 10 bases, with 10 bases remaining between them. In germline, CDR1 is GTSNPN, CDR2 SVGIG (reference sequence). The CDR3 has 12 amino acids. The CDR3 region has the DNA TGTGCCTGGAGTGTACTCGGTGAAGAGCAGTTCTTC. Translation: CAWSVLGEEQFF. The full variable domain, in which reference TRBV30 and TRBJ2-1 provide the parts outside the CDR3, is SQTIHQWPATLVQPVGSPLSLECTVEGTSNPNLYWYRQAAGRGLQLLFYSVGIGQISSEVPQNLSASRPQDRQFILSSKKLLLSDSGFYLCAWSVLGEEQFFGPGTRLTVL.

This rearrangement joins TRBV10-3 to TRBJ1-5, with a tentative D call TRBD1 (5 bases). Germline CDR1 and CDR2: ENHRY and SYGVKD. V lost 0 bases and J 1 base, leaving 13 bases between the germline ends. The CDR3 covers 17 residues. CDR3: CAISESGQGWSNQPQHF. The DNA of the CDR3 is TGTGCCATCAGTGAGTCCGGGCAGGGCTGGAGCAATCAGCCCCAGCATTTT.

The chain uses TRBV30 and TRBJ2-7; maybe TRBD2 (6 bases). The CDR3 consists of 14 residues. With 1 base removed from V and 0 bases from J, the gap between germline ends came to 10 bases. CDR1 GTSNPN and CDR2 SVGIG come from the germline V gene (reference sequence). CDR3 DNA sequence: TGTGCCTGGAGTGAAATAGCGGACTCCTACGAGCAGTACTTC. This gives the protein CAWSEIADSYEQYF.

The chain links TRBV12-5 to TRBJ1-5; D perhaps matches TRBD1 (6 bases). The CDR3 length is 19 residues. The V end lost 3 bases, the J end lost 0 bases, and 21 bases lay between the germline ends. From germline, CDR1 is LGHNT and CDR2 FRNRAP. CDR3 nucleotides: TGTGCTAGTGGTTTCTCCCTAACAAGGACAGACTATAGCAATCAGCCCCAGCATTTT. Amino acid sequence: CASGFSLTRTDYSNQPQHF.

The chain is built from TRBV19 and TRBJ2-7; D is undetermined. V was shortened by 5 bases and J by 4 bases, with 18 bases between the two germline ends. In germline, CDR1 is LNHDA, CDR2 SQIVND (reference sequence). The length of the CDR3 is 15 residues. CDR3 sequence: CASSSVLQPLYEQYF. CDR3 coding DNA: TGTGCCAGTAGTTCCGTCTTACAGCCCCTGTACGAGCAGTACTTC.

This chain joins TRBV4-2 and TRBJ2-5; TRBD1 aligns across 8 bases. Germline CDR1 LGHNA, CDR2 YNFKEQ. There are 15 residues in the CDR3. J was trimmed by 6 bases and V by 4 bases; bases with no gene match: 10. The CDR3 sequence is CASSPLAGQGQTQYF. The CDR3 DNA reads as TGTGCCAGCAGCCCCCTGGCAGGACAGGGTCAGACCCAGTACTTC.

The genes are TRBV19 and TRBJ1-2, with no clear D. This CDR3 spans 14 amino acids. The V gene's germline CDR1 is LNHDA and CDR2 SQIVND (reference sequence). V shed 2 bases and J shed 3 bases, with 10 bases lying between them. The chain's CDR3 is CASSIQITYYGYTF. As DNA, the CDR3 is TGTGCCAGTAGTATACAGATTACGTACTATGGCTACACCTTC. The full variable domain, in which reference TRBV19 and TRBJ1-2 provide the parts outside the CDR3, is DGGITQSPKYLFRKEGQNVTLSCEQNLNHDAMYWYRQDPGQGLRLIYYSQIVNDFQKGDIAEGYSVSREKKESFPLTVTSAQKNPTAFYLCASSIQITYYGYTFGSGTRLTVV.

This clone came up once. The chain uses TRBV21-1 and TRBJ2-5; the D call of TRBD1 is as the table states it, not checked on the DNA. TRBV21-1 is a pseudogene. CDR3 length: 12 amino acids. As DNA, the CDR3 is TGTGCCAGCTGTTCAGGCCAAGAGACCCAGTACTTC. Amino acid sequence: CASCSGQETQYF.

This sequence joins TRBV10-1 and TRBJ1-1; D is uncertain. The CDR3 contains 11 residues. The V gene lost 10 bases and the J gene lost 9 bases, with 15 bases spanning the gap. CDR1 is WNHNN, CDR2 SYGVQD, per germline (reference sequence). DNA of the CDR3: TGCGCCATACCCCTAGAGCATAAAGCTTTCTTT. Translated: CAIPLEHKAFF.

This chain connects TRBV2 to TRBJ1-5; D perhaps matches TRBD1 (5 bases). CDR1 and CDR2 (germline): SNHLY, FYNNEI. CDR3 length: 17 amino acids. V lost 6 bases, J lost 5 bases, and 23 bases lay in between. The CDR3 is CASSLLVQGTGYQPQHF. The DNA for the CDR3 is TGTGCCAGCAGCCTACTGGTTCAGGGAACGGGCTATCAGCCCCAGCATTTT.

This clone was detected only a few times. The chain employs TRBV4-1 and TRBJ1-4, with unresolved D. CDR3 size: 16 residues. The germline gives CDR1 MGHRA, CDR2 YSYEKL. V was pared by 4 bases and J by 4 bases, with 16 bases between. CDR3: CASSPTRGGYNEKLFF. The CDR3 DNA reads TGCGCCAGCAGCCCGACCCGAGGAGGGTATAATGAAAAACTGTTTTTT.

V gene TRBV4-1 combines with J gene TRBJ2-1; possible D gene TRBD2, 5 bases. The CDR3 totals 17 residues. V was cut by 5 bases and J by 7 bases, with 24 bases left in between. Per germline, CDR1 MGHRA and CDR2 YSYEKL. This CDR3 reads CASSKWARVWSLNEQFF. CDR3 in DNA: TGCGCCAGCAGCAAATGGGCGAGGGTCTGGTCCCTAAATGAGCAGTTCTTC.

V and J are TRBV2 and TRBJ2-1, with a possible D match to TRBD1 (5 bases). The V and J ends lost 7 bases and 5 bases respectively, with 9 bases between them. This CDR3 region has 12 residues. Germline loops: CDR1 SNHLY, CDR2 FYNNEI. CDR3 loop: CASTREDNEQFF. The CDR3 DNA is TGTGCCAGCACCAGGGAAGACAATGAGCAGTTCTTC.

The V call is TRBV14, the J call TRBJ2-7, with D tentatively TRBD2 (6 bases). Deletions cut 4 bases from V and 4 bases from J, with 17 bases between. This CDR3 has 15 residues. Germline V CDR1 and CDR2: SGHDN, FVKESK. CDR3 in DNA: TGTGCCAGCAGCCTCGCCGGGACTCCCTTTTACGAGCAGTACTTC. This translates into CASSLAGTPFYEQYF.

The V and J genes are TRBV6-1 and TRBJ2-5; TRBD2 agrees at 10 bases. V was clipped by 4 bases and J by 0 bases; unmatched bases: 5. CDR3 length equals 16 residues. CDR1 and CDR2 (germline): MNHNS, SASEGT. CDR3 DNA sequence: TGTGCCAGCAGTGCCCAACTAGCGGGGAACCAAGAGACCCAGTACTTC. Translation: CASSAQLAGNQETQYF.

This clone was found a few times. The chain links TRBV27 to TRBJ1-5, with D tentatively TRBD1 (5 bases). V was pared by 8 bases and J by 0 bases, with 23 bases between. Germline V gene data show CDR1 as MNHEY and CDR2 as SMNVEV (reference sequence). This CDR3 has 18 amino acids. CDR3 sequence (DNA): TGTGCCAGCCGTCGCGGGCAGGGAGGGCGTTATAGCAATCAGCCCCAGCATTTT. Its protein product is CASRRGQGGRYSNQPQHF.

The V gene is TRBV11-2, the J gene TRBJ2-1; D gene ambiguous. CDR1 and CDR2 (germline): SGHAT, FQNNGV. V was pared by 0 bases and J by 10 bases, with 10 bases between. CDR3 length equals 13 residues. The DNA of the CDR3 is TGTGCCAGCAGCTTAGATTCCTCGCGGGAGCAGTTCTTC. This encodes CASSLDSSREQFF.

The chain carries TRBV7-9 and TRBJ2-7, with D tentatively TRBD2 (6 bases). CDR3 length equals 15 residues. V was shortened by 5 bases and J by 5 bases, with 19 bases between the two germline ends. Germline lookup yields CDR1 SEHNR and CDR2 FQNEAQ (reference sequence). DNA of the CDR3: TGTGCCAGCAGCAGAGCCCTTGGGGGGAACGACGAGCAGTACTTC. Protein sequence: CASSRALGGNDEQYF. The variable domain in full, completed from reference TRBV7-9 and TRBJ2-7, reads DTGVSQNPRHKITKRGQNVTFRCDPISEHNRLYWYRQTLGQGPEFLTYFQNEAQLEKSRLLSDRFSAERPKGSFSTLEIQRTEQGDSAMYLCASSRALGGNDEQYFGPGTRLTVT.